One and the same sample provided the 9 T cell receptor beta chains below, sequenced in a study of cytomegalovirus exposure and HLA in healthy donors. The PCR made use of 60 Vbeta and 13 Jbeta primers. Some clones are missing from TCRdb's copy, which holds only in-frame ones; the method was immunoSEQ multiplex PCR. The sample carries a few hundred thousand clones, roughly 79% recorded once. The specimen was PBMCs. The source is a man between 18 and 29 years old in good health and CMV-seronegative.

J is TRBJ2-4 and V is TRBV7-8; 9 bases are a match to TRBD2. This CDR3 has 16 amino acids. With 3 bases clipped from V and 5 bases from J, the junction kept 8 bases outside the gene matches. Germline CDR1 SGHVS, CDR2 FQNEAQ. DNA of the CDR3: TGTGCCAGCAGCTTGGAGCGGGAGGCGAGGGAAAACATTCAGTACTTC. Its translation is CASSLEREARENIQYF.

This chain links TRBV28 with TRBJ2-2; TRBD2 might be the D (13 bases). CDR3 size: 22 residues. V lost 4 bases to trimming and J lost 5 bases, with 35 bases between them. CDR1 and CDR2 from the germline V gene are MDHEN and SYDVKM. CDR3 coding DNA: TGTGCCAGCAGTTGGGACAGGGGGCCAACCCTACTAGCGGGAGGGCTAACCGGGGAGCTGTTTTTT. The encoded protein is CASSWDRGPTLLAGGLTGELFF. Full variable domain (rest looked up from reference TRBV28 and TRBJ2-2): DVKVTQSSRYLVKRTGEKVFLECVQDMDHENMFWYRQDPGLGLRLIYFSYDVKMKEKGDIPEGYSVSREKKERFSLILESASTNQTSMYLCASSWDRGPTLLAGGLTGELFFGEGSRLTVL.

V usage is TRBV5-6 and J usage is TRBJ2-7, with TRBD2 matching over 14 bases. The CDR3 covers 15 residues. The V and J ends lost 0 bases and 4 bases, in that order; junction bases with no gene match: 0. CDR1 is SGHDT and CDR2 is YYEEEE in the germline V gene. CDR3 residues: CASSLGLAGGYEQYF. The CDR3 bases are TGTGCCAGCAGCTTGGGACTAGCGGGGGGGTACGAGCAGTACTTC.

This chain links TRBV30 with TRBJ1-2, with 10 bases identical to TRBD1. Germline assignment: CDR1 GTSNPN and CDR2 SVGIG (reference sequence). CDR3 size: 17 residues. Trimming took 0 bases from V and 0 from J; bases not matched to a gene: 7. CDR3 in DNA: TGTGCCTGGAGTGTATCGTGGGGGACAGGGGCTAACTATGGCTACACCTTC. Amino acids: CAWSVSWGTGANYGYTF.

V is TRBV7-2 and J is TRBJ1-6; TRBD1 is a possible D gene (6 bases). The CDR3 is 16 amino acids. V was trimmed by 5 bases and J by 9 bases, leaving 20 bases between them. Germline CDR1 and CDR2: SGHTA and FQGNSA. The CDR3 sequence: CASSASLGARGSPLHF. The CDR3 bases are TGTGCCAGCAGCGCTAGTTTGGGGGCCCGGGGTTCACCCCTCCACTTT.

The CDR3 nucleotides read TGTGCCAGCATACAGGGGGCAGGTGAATATGGCTACACCTTC. Its translation is CASIQGAGEYGYTF. J is TRBJ1-2 and V is TRBV2; 9 bases are shared with TRBD1. V trimming: 7 bases; J trimming: 5 bases; junction bases outside the gene matches: 8. The CDR3 extends over 14 amino acids. Germline-derived CDR1 and CDR2 are SNHLY and FYNNEI.

This chain uses TRBV28 with TRBJ1-5, with D perhaps TRBD1 (6 bases). CDR1 and CDR2 (germline): MDHEN, SYDVKM. Trimming took off 5 bases at V and 6 bases at J, with 17 bases between the two ends. This CDR3 is built from 15 residues. CDR3 sequence reads: CASSETGGASQPQHF. The CDR3 DNA is TGTGCCAGCAGTGAGACAGGTGGGGCTTCTCAGCCCCAGCATTTT. The entire variable domain, with the rest obtained from reference TRBV28 and TRBJ1-5, is as follows: DVKVTQSSRYLVKRTGEKVFLECVQDMDHENMFWYRQDPGLGLRLIYFSYDVKMKEKGDIPEGYSVSREKKERFSLILESASTNQTSMYLCASSETGGASQPQHFGDGTRLSIL.

The V gene is TRBV5-4, the J gene TRBJ2-6; a possible D gene is TRBD1 (5 bases). This CDR3 is 17 amino acids long. Germline V gives CDR1 SGHNT, CDR2 YYREEE (reference sequence). Trimming took 4 bases from V and 2 from J, leaving 16 bases between them. CDR3 nucleotides: TGTGCCAGCAGCCGTGTACTTAGGGGAACTGGGGCCAACGTCCTGACTTTC. This gives the protein CASSRVLRGTGANVLTF.

This clone has a handful of counts. This rearrangement joins TRBV28 to TRBJ2-1; TRBD2 is a possible D gene (6 bases). Looked up from germline, CDR1 is MDHEN and CDR2 is SYDVKM. The V gene lost 7 bases and the J gene lost 7 bases, with 14 bases spanning the gap. The CDR3 is made up of 13 amino acids. CDR3 sequence reads: CASTPVRGNEQFF. DNA of the CDR3: TGTGCCAGCACCCCTGTTCGGGGGAATGAGCAGTTCTTC.